This TCR beta chain originates from a study of T cell changes during pregnancy in multiple sclerosis. Data came from immunoSEQ multiplex PCR; TCRdb stores just in-frame clones and leaves some out. Of about 28,000 clones in the sample, around 89% were seen once. The CDR3 covers 12 residues. Trimming took 7 bases from V and 10 from J, leaving 16 bases between them. The germline gives CDR1 LGHNA, CDR2 YSLEER. This chain joins TRBV4-3 and TRBJ2-5; the D gene is possibly TRBD2 (5 bases). The sample consisted of CD4+ T cells from peripheral blood mononuclear cells, taken in the first trimester of pregnancy. The TCR sequence derives from a female donor in good health, enrolled as a control in a pregnancy study. The CDR3 DNA reads TGCGCCAGCAAGGAGGACTTGAGAGACCAGTACTTC. It encodes CASKEDLRDQYF.